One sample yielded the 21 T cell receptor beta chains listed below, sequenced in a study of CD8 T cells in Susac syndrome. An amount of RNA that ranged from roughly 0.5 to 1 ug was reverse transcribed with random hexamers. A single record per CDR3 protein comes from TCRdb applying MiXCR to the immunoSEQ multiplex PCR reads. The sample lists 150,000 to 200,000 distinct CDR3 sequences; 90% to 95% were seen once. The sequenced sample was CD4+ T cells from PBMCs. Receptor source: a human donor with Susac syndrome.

CDR3 sequence: CASSPRPGATEAFF. DNA of the CDR3: TGTGCCAGCAGCCCCCGCCCGGGGGCTACTGAAGCTTTCTTT. V usage is TRBV7-9 and J usage is TRBJ1-1, with a possible D match to TRBD1 (6 bases). This CDR3 contains 14 residues. Germline CDR1 SEHNR, CDR2 FQNEAQ (reference sequence). Trimming stripped 5 bases from V and 5 bases from J, with 15 bases between.

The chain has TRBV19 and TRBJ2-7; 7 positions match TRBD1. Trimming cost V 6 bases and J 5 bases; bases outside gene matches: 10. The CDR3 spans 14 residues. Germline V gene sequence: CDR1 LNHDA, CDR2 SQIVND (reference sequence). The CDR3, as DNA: TGTGCCAGTAGGGGTGAGCAGGGGGACCACGAGCAGTACTTC. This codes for CASRGEQGDHEQYF.

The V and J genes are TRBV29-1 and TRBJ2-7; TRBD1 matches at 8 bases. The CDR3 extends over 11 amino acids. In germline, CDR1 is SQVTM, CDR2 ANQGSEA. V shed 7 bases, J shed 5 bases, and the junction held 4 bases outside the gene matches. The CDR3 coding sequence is TGCAGCGGAGGACAGGGCCACGAGCAGTACTTC. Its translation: CSGGQGHEQYF.

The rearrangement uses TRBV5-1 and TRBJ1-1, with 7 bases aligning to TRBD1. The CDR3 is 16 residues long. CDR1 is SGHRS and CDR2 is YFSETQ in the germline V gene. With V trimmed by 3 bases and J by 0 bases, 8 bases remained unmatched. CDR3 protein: CASSSPLGQLNTEAFF. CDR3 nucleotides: TGCGCCAGCAGCTCACCACTGGGACAGTTGAACACTGAAGCTTTCTTT.

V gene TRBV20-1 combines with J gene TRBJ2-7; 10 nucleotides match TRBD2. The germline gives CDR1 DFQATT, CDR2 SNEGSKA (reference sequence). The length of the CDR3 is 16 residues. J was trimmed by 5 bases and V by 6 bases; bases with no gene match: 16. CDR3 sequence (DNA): TGCAGTGCCACACGTCAAGGGGCTAGCGGGGGCGACGAGCAGTACTTC. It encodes CSATRQGASGGDEQYF.

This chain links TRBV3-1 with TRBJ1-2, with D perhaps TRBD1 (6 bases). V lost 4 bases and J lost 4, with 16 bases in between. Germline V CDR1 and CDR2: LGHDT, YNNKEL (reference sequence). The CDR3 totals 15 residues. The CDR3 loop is CASSRRTEKGYGYTF. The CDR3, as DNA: TGTGCCAGCAGCCGGCGGACAGAAAAGGGCTATGGCTACACCTTC.

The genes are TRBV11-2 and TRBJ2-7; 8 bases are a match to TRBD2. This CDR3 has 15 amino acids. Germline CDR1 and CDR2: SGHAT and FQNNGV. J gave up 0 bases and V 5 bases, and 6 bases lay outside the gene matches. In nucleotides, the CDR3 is TGTGCCAGCAGCCTCGTGGGGACTAGCTCCTACGAGCAGTACTTC. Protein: CASSLVGTSSYEQYF.

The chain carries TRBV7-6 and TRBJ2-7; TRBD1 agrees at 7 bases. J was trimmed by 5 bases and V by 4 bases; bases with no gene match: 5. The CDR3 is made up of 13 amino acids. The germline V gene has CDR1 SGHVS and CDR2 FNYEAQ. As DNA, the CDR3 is TGTGCCAGCAGCTCACAGGGGATCGACGAGCAGTACTTC. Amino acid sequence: CASSSQGIDEQYF.

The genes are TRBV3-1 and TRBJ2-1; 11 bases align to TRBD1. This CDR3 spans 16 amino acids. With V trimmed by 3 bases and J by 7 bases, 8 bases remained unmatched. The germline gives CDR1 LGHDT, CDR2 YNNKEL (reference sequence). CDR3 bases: TGTGCCAGCAGCCACAGCCGGGGGACAGGGGGAAATGAGCAGTTCTTC. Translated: CASSHSRGTGGNEQFF.

CDR3 sequence reads: CASSLGQVTDTQYF. The CDR3, as DNA: TGTGCCAGCAGTTTGGGTCAGGTTACAGATACGCAGTATTTT. The V gene is TRBV28, the J gene TRBJ2-3; D is uncertain. CDR1 MDHEN and CDR2 SYDVKM come from the germline V gene. V dropped 3 bases and J dropped 3 bases, with 10 bases sitting between them. The CDR3 sequence is 14 residues long. Drawing the rest from reference TRBV28 and TRBJ2-3, the complete variable domain is DVKVTQSSRYLVKRTGEKVFLECVQDMDHENMFWYRQDPGLGLRLIYFSYDVKMKEKGDIPEGYSVSREKKERFSLILESASTNQTSMYLCASSLGQVTDTQYFGPGTRLTVL.

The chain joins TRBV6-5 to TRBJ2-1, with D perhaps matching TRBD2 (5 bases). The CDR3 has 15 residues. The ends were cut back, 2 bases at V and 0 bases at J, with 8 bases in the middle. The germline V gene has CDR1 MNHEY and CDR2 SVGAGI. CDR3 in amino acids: CASSYTAGSYNEQFF. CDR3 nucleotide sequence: TGTGCCAGCAGTTACACGGCGGGCTCCTACAATGAGCAGTTCTTC.

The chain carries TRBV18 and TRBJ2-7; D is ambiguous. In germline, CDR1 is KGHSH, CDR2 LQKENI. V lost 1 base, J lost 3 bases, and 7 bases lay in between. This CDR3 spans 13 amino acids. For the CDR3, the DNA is TGTGCCAGCTCACCACTGAATAGCTACGAGCAGTACTTC. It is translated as CASSPLNSYEQYF.

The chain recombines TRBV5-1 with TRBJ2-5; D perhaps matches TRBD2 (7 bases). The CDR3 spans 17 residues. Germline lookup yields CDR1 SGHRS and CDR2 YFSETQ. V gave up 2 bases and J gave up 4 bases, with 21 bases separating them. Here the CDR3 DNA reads TGCGCCAGCAGCTTAGCCCTCGATGGGGGGGCCGGAGAGACCCAGTACTTC. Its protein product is CASSLALDGGAGETQYF. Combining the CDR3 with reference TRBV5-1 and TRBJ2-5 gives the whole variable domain KAGVTQTPRYLIKTRGQQVTLSCSPISGHRSVSWYQQTPGQGLQFLFEYFSETQRNKGNFPGRFSGRQFSNSRSEMNVSTLELGDSALYLCASSLALDGGAGETQYFGPGTRLLVL.

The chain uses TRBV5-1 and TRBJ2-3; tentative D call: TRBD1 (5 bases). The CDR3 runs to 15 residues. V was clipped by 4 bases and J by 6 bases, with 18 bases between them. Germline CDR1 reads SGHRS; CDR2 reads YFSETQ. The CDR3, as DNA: TGCGCCAGCAGCATCCAGCAGGGTGCGTTCGATACGCAGTATTTT. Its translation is CASSIQQGAFDTQYF.

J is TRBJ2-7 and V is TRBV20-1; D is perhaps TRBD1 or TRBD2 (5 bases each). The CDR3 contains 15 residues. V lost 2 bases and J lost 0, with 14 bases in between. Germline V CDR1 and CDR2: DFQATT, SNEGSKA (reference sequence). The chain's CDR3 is CSARSGAGSSYEQYF. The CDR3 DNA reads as TGCAGTGCTAGAAGTGGCGCAGGGAGCTCCTACGAGCAGTACTTC.

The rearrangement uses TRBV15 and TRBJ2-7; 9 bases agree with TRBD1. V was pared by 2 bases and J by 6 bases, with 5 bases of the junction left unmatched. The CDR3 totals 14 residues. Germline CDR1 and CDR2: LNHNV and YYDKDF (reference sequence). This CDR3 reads CATSRSGQGFEQYF. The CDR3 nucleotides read TGTGCCACCAGCAGATCGGGACAGGGTTTCGAGCAGTACTTC.

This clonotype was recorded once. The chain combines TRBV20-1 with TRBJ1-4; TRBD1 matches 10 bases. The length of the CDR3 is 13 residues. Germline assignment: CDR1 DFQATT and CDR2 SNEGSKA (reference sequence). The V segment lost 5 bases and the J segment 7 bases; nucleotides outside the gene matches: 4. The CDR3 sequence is CSAWTGGGEKLFF. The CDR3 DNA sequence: TGCAGTGCTTGGACAGGGGGAGGTGAAAAACTGTTTTTT.

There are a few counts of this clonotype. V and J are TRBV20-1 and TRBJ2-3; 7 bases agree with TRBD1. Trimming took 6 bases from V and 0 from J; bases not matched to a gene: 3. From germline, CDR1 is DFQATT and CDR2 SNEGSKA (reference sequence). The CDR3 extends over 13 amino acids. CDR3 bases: TGCAGTGCCCGACAGGGAAGCACAGATACGCAGTATTTT. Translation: CSARQGSTDTQYF.

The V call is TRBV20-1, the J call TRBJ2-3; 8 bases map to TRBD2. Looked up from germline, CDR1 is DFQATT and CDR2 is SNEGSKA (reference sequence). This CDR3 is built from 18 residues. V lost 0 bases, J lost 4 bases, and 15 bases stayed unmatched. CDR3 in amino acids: CSAREPLGIAGIPDTQYF. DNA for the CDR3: TGCAGTGCTAGAGAGCCCCTCGGGATAGCGGGGATTCCAGATACGCAGTATTTT.

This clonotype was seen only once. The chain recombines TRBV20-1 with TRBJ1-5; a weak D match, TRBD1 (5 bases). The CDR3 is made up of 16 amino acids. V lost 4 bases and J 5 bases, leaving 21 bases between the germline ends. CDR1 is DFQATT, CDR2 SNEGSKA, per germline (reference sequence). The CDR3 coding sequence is TGCAGTGCTACGCCGGGACCCTCGAATGCAGATCAGCCCCAGCATTTT. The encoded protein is CSATPGPSNADQPQHF.

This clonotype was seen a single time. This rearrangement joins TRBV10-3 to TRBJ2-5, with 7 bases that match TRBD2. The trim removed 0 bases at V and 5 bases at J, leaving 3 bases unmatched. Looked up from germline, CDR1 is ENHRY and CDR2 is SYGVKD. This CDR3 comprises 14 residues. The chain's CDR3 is CAISESTGGETQYF. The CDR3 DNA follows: TGTGCCATCAGTGAGTCGACCGGGGGGGAGACCCAGTACTTC.